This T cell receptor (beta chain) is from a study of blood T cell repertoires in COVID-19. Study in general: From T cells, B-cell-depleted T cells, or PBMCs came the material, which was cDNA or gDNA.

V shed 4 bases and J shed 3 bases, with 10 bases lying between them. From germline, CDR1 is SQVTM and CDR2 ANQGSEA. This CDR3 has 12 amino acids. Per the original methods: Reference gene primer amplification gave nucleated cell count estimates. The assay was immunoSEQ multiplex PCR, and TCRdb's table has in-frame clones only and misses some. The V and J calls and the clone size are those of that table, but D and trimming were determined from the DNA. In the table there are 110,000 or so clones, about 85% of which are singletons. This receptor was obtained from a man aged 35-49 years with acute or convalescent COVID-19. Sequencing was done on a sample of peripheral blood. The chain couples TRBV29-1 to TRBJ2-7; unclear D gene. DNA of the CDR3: TGCAGCGTTGTACCGGAGAACTACGAGCAGTACTTC. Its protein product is CSVVPENYEQYF.